The clone carrying this T cell receptor (beta chain) was recorded only once. Authors' analysis steps: Reference gene primer amplification gave nucleated cell count estimates. The repertoire was sequenced with immunoSEQ multiplex PCR; TCRdb's copy has only in-frame clones and lacks some. That table supplies the V and J calls and clone size; D and trimming were determined from the DNA. There are more than 95,000 clones in the sample; about nine tenths occur only once, and 1.7% lies in the top ten. The ends were cut back, 1 base at V and 6 bases at J, with 7 bases in the middle. Germline V CDR1 and CDR2: SGHAT, FQNNGV. The CDR3 runs to 13 residues. The sample belongs to a study of blood T cell repertoires in COVID-19. Study in general: Samples of COVID-19 (acute and convalescent) were obtained from the United States, Italy and Spain. T cells, B-cell-depleted T cells, or PBMCs provided the cDNA or gDNA that served as material.

The V gene is TRBV11-2, the J gene TRBJ1-5, with unresolved D. The clonotype comes from a man between 60 and 75 years old with acute or convalescent COVID-19. Material: peripheral blood. CDR3 region: CASSLVVGQPQHF. The CDR3, as DNA: TGTGCCAGCAGCTTAGTAGTTGGTCAGCCCCAGCATTTT.